Listed below are T cell receptor beta chains from one sample, sequenced in a study of T cell responses to AZD1222 COVID-19 vaccine. Profiled with immunoSEQ multiplex PCR; TCRdb holds only in-frame clones, not every one. The sample includes 95,000 to 150,000 clones, 85% to 95% of them seen just once. Sequencing used peripheral blood, obtained 28 days after the second AZD1222 dose. The receptors were sampled from an adult who received the AZD1222 COVID-19 vaccine. Both conserved end residues are part of each CDR3. The D gene is left open where the match is weak. Only some rows state a clone size, as once, few, many or a class for expanded clones.

>TRBJ2-2|once|TRBV4-3|TRBD2
CASSQAGVAGALNTGELFF
TGCGCCAGCAGCCAAGCGGGGGTAGCGGGGGCCCTGAACACCGGGGAGCTGTTTTTT
>TRBJ1-4|-|TRBV13|-
CASSLGPNEKLFF
TGTGCCAGCAGCTTAGGCCCCAATGAAAAACTGTTTTTT
>TRBJ2-7|-|TRBV5-1|-
CASSVGAYEQYF
TGCGCCAGCAGTGTGGGAGCTTACGAGCAGTACTTC
>TRBJ2-5|-|TRBV27|TRBD1
CASSTSRGRRETQYF
TGTGCCAGCAGTACCTCCAGGGGGCGACGAGAGACCCAGTACTTC
>TRBJ1-4|-|TRBV5-1|-
CASSLGLGYNEKLFF
TGCGCCAGCAGCTTGGGTTTGGGCTATAATGAAAAACTGTTTTTT
>TRBJ2-1|-|TRBV29-1|TRBD1
CSVSLQGESPYNEQFF
TGCAGCGTATCTCTCCAGGGGGAATCCCCCTACAATGAGCAGTTCTTC
>TRBJ2-3|-|TRBV7-2|TRBD2
CASSSTSGRPTDTQYF
TGTGCCAGCAGCTCGACTAGCGGGAGGCCCACAGATACGCAGTATTTT
>TRBJ1-4|-|TRBV19|-
CASSIAATNEKLFF
TGTGCCAGTAGTATAGCTGCAACTAATGAAAAACTGTTTTTT
>TRBJ1-4|-|TRBV27|-
CASSSGYRADNEKLFF
TGTGCCAGCAGTTCAGGATACAGGGCGGACAATGAAAAACTGTTTTTT
>TRBJ2-3|-|TRBV7-2|TRBD1
CASSNGQGVTDTQYF
TGTGCCAGCAGCAACGGACAGGGAGTAACAGATACGCAGTATTTT
>TRBJ2-7|-|TRBV5-1|-
CASSLSGARDEQYF
TGCGCCAGCAGCTTGTCGGGGGCCCGTGACGAGCAGTACTTC
>TRBJ1-2|-|TRBV14|TRBD1
CASSLRQGSGYTF
TGTGCCAGCAGCCTCCGACAGGGGTCTGGCTACACCTTC
>TRBJ2-2|-|TRBV7-2|-
CASSLFGPRGGFTGELFF
TGTGCCAGCAGCTTATTTGGTCCTAGGGGGGGCTTCACCGGGGAGCTGTTTTTT
>TRBJ2-3|-|TRBV18|TRBD2
CASSPLAGRSDTQYF
TGTGCCAGCTCACCCCTAGCGGGGAGATCAGATACGCAGTATTTT
>TRBJ1-2|once|TRBV4-3|-
CASSQDRGDSGYTF
TGCGCCAGCAGCCAAGATCGGGGGGACTCTGGCTACACCTTC
>TRBJ1-1|-|TRBV3-1/TRBV3-2|-
CASSQGVITEAFF
TGTGCCAGCAGCCAAGGGGTTATCACTGAAGCTTTCTTT
>TRBJ1-1|once|TRBV7-6|-
CASSLLTEMNTEAFF
TGTGCCAGCAGCCTACTGACAGAAATGAACACTGAAGCTTTCTTT
>TRBJ1-6|-|TRBV4-2|-
CASSPPGREDSPLHF
TGTGCCAGCAGCCCGCCGGGACGGGAGGATTCACCCCTCCACTTT
>TRBJ1-2|-|TRBV28|-
CASSLETGENYGYTF
TGTGCCAGCAGTTTGGAGACGGGGGAGAACTATGGCTACACCTTC
>TRBJ2-7|-|TRBV7-9|TRBD1
CASGLGQGNYEQYF
TGTGCCAGCGGCCTAGGACAGGGGAACTACGAGCAGTACTTC
>TRBJ1-1|-|TRBV15|-
CATSRQGSIQVKAFF
TGTGCCACCAGCAGGCAGGGGTCTATCCAGGTAAAGGCTTTCTTT
>TRBJ1-2|-|TRBV5-4|-
CASSPGHGYTF
TGTGCCAGCAGTCCCGGGCATGGCTACACCTTC
>TRBJ1-2|once|TRBV25-1|-
CASSAQTGRIGGYTF
TGTGCCAGCAGTGCACAAACGGGACGAATCGGGGGCTACACCTTC
>TRBJ1-2|-|TRBV18|TRBD1
CASSPYRRQGPNYGYTF
TGTGCCAGCTCACCATACCGACGACAGGGACCTAACTATGGCTACACCTTC
>TRBJ2-2|-|TRBV23-1|TRBD1
CASTLVRTGNSSGTGELFF
TGCGCCAGCACCTTGGTGAGGACAGGGAATTCCTCTGGCACCGGGGAGCTGTTTTTT
>TRBJ2-2|-|TRBV5-4|-
CASSPPGVDPGGELFF
TGTGCCAGCAGTCCCCCTGGGGTCGACCCTGGGGGGGAGCTGTTTTTT
>TRBJ2-5|-|TRBV5-1|-
CASSSSGASRETQYF
TGCGCCAGCAGCTCCAGTGGGGCGAGTCGAGAGACCCAGTACTTC
>TRBJ1-2|-|TRBV20-1|-
CSARVNYGYTF
TGCAGCGCAAGGGTCAACTATGGCTACACCTTC
>TRBJ2-5|once|TRBV7-8|TRBD2
CASSPRLAQETQYF
TGTGCCAGCAGCCCCCGACTAGCCCAAGAGACCCAGTACTTC
>TRBJ1-1|-|TRBV4-2|TRBD1
CASSQLDRGNTEAFF
TGTGCCAGCAGCCAGTTGGACAGGGGGAACACTGAAGCTTTCTTT
>TRBJ2-2|-|TRBV4-1|-
CASSQPNTGELFF
TGCGCCAGCAGCCAACCGAACACCGGGGAGCTGTTTTTT
>TRBJ1-2|-|TRBV29-1|-
CSVEDRLYGYTF
TGCAGCGTTGAAGATAGGCTCTATGGCTACACCTTC
>TRBJ2-7|-|TRBV4-3|-
CASSQDRGLYEQYF
TGCGCCAGCAGCCAAGATCGCGGCCTCTACGAGCAGTACTTC
>TRBJ1-5|once|TRBV7-2|-
CASSWGVGGNQPQHF
TGTGCCAGCAGCTGGGGGGTGGGGGGCAATCAGCCCCAGCATTTT
>TRBJ1-6|-|TRBV2|-
CASNLAEAIHF
TGTGCCAGCAACCTTGCGGAGGCGATCCACTTT
>TRBJ1-4|-|TRBV5-1|-
CASSLGPPGANEKLFF
TGCGCCAGCAGCTTGGGACCGCCTGGGGCTAATGAAAAACTGTTTTTT
>TRBJ1-1|-|TRBV5-4|TRBD1
CASSNRGQGVEAFF
TGTGCCAGCAGCAACCGGGGACAGGGCGTTGAAGCTTTCTTT
>TRBJ1-5|-|TRBV7-8|-
CASSLPEKTQHF
TGTGCCAGCAGCCTACCCGAAAAGACCCAGCATTTT
>TRBJ2-4|-|TRBV7-9|-
CASSLHHPDGIQYF
TGTGCCAGCAGCTTACACCATCCGGACGGCATTCAGTACTTC
>TRBJ1-5|-|TRBV2|-
CASSSEAGAFQPQHF
TGTGCCAGCAGTAGTGAAGCAGGGGCCTTTCAGCCCCAGCATTTT
>TRBJ1-6|-|TRBV28|-
CASSGPLRRSPLHF
TGTGCCAGCAGTGGCCCGCTCAGGCGGTCACCCCTCCACTTT
>TRBJ1-6|-|TRBV18|TRBD1
CASSLGTENSPLHF
TGTGCCAGCTCACTAGGGACAGAGAATTCACCCCTCCACTTT
>TRBJ1-1|once|TRBV5-5|-
CASSLREGPNTEAFF
TGTGCCAGCAGCTTGAGGGAAGGGCCGAACACTGAAGCTTTCTTT
>TRBJ1-2|-|TRBV19|-
CASFDRGYTF
TGTGCCAGCTTCGATCGGGGCTACACCTTC
>TRBJ1-2|-|TRBV21-1|-
CASSSDTGHGSNTF
TGTGCCAGCAGCAGCGACACCGGGCATGGTTCAAACACCTTC
>TRBJ1-1|-|TRBV7-2|-
CASSLGRRIGTEAFF
TGTGCCAGCAGCTTAGGTCGGCGGATCGGCACTGAAGCTTTCTTT
>TRBJ1-6|once|TRBV7-2|-
CASSLVPGRDNSPLHF
TGTGCCAGCAGCTTAGTGCCCGGAAGGGATAATTCACCCCTCCACTTT
>TRBJ2-3|-|TRBV2|TRBD1
CASSDIRDRVVTDTQYF
TGTGCCAGCAGTGACATAAGGGACAGGGTTGTCACAGATACGCAGTATTTT
>TRBJ1-1|-|TRBV4-3|-
CASSQEPGTPEAFF
TGCGCCAGCAGCCAAGAACCGGGGACGCCTGAAGCTTTCTTT